The rows below give T cell receptor beta chains drawn from one sample of a study of lymphopenia after photon versus proton radiotherapy. Profiled with immunoSEQ multiplex PCR; TCRdb holds only in-frame clones, not every one. The sample shows around 150,000 clones, less than 90% of them seen only once. This material consisted of peripheral blood, taken from a patient treated with photon-based radiotherapy. These receptors were taken from a man aged 45-60 years with gastric cancer. The CDR3 runs from the conserved cysteine through the conserved F or W. A D gene is named only where the DNA matches it firmly. Where a row states a size, it is once, few, many or the class of an expanded clone; other rows omit it.

clone_size: .; j_call: TRBJ2-1; v_call: TRBV7-2; d_call: TRBD1; cdr3_aa: CASTTGGGEQFF; cdr3_nt: TGTGCCAGCACCACAGGGGGCGGTGAGCAGTTCTTC
clone_size: few; j_call: TRBJ1-1; v_call: TRBV10-3; d_call: .; cdr3_aa: CAISESPGVDTEAFF; cdr3_nt: TGTGCCATCAGTGAGTCGCCCGGGGTGGACACTGAAGCTTTCTTT
clone_size: .; j_call: TRBJ1-3; v_call: TRBV2; d_call: .; cdr3_aa: CASSENREAGNTIYF; cdr3_nt: TGTGCCAGCAGTGAGAACAGGGAGGCGGGAAACACCATATATTTT
clone_size: few; j_call: TRBJ2-5; v_call: TRBV5-6; d_call: TRBD2; cdr3_aa: CASSSGLVETQYF; cdr3_nt: TGTGCCAGCAGCTCAGGACTAGTGGAGACCCAGTACTTC
clone_size: once; j_call: TRBJ2-1; v_call: TRBV30; d_call: .; cdr3_aa: CAWSAGSSYNEQFF; cdr3_nt: TGTGCCTGGAGTGCAGGGAGCTCCTACAATGAGCAGTTCTTC
clone_size: .; j_call: TRBJ1-3; v_call: TRBV4-3; d_call: .; cdr3_aa: CASSQRPAPWKVSGNTIYF; cdr3_nt: TGCGCCAGCAGCCAACGGCCAGCTCCGTGGAAAGTCTCTGGAAACACCATATATTTT
clone_size: once; j_call: TRBJ1-3; v_call: TRBV4-3; d_call: TRBD1; cdr3_aa: CASSQDQGANTIYF; cdr3_nt: TGCGCCAGCAGCCAAGATCAGGGGGCTAACACCATATATTTT
clone_size: .; j_call: TRBJ2-1; v_call: TRBV7-2; d_call: TRBD2; cdr3_aa: CASSLGGSRDEQFF; cdr3_nt: TGTGCCAGCAGCTTAGGCGGGAGTAGAGATGAGCAGTTCTTC
clone_size: few; j_call: TRBJ1-3; v_call: TRBV7-9; d_call: TRBD1; cdr3_aa: CASSLVTGPGNTIYF; cdr3_nt: TGTGCCAGCAGCTTAGTGACAGGGCCTGGAAACACCATATATTTT
clone_size: .; j_call: TRBJ2-2; v_call: TRBV28; d_call: .; cdr3_aa: CASSSVPGVLSGELFF; cdr3_nt: TGTGCCAGCAGCTCCGTTCCGGGAGTATTGAGCGGGGAGCTGTTTTTT
clone_size: .; j_call: TRBJ1-2; v_call: TRBV28; d_call: .; cdr3_aa: CASSLWHSGQGYGYTF; cdr3_nt: TGTGCCAGCAGTTTATGGCACAGTGGGCAGGGGTATGGCTACACCTTC
clone_size: .; j_call: TRBJ2-2; v_call: TRBV18; d_call: TRBD2; cdr3_aa: CASSPPGLAGVRNTGELFF; cdr3_nt: TGTGCCAGCTCACCACCGGGACTAGCGGGAGTTCGGAACACCGGGGAGCTGTTTTTT
clone_size: once; j_call: TRBJ2-7; v_call: TRBV6-6; d_call: .; cdr3_aa: CASSRETYEQYF; cdr3_nt: TGTGCCAGCAGTAGGGAAACCTACGAGCAGTACTTC
clone_size: few; j_call: TRBJ2-7; v_call: TRBV28; d_call: .; cdr3_aa: CASSHIYEQYF; cdr3_nt: TGTGCCAGCAGCCACATCTACGAGCAGTACTTC
clone_size: .; j_call: TRBJ2-3; v_call: TRBV7-9; d_call: TRBD2; cdr3_aa: CASSSGLAGTDTQYF; cdr3_nt: TGTGCCAGCAGCTCCGGACTAGCGGGCACAGATACGCAGTATTTT
clone_size: .; j_call: TRBJ1-4; v_call: TRBV18; d_call: .; cdr3_aa: CASSPSGNEKLFF; cdr3_nt: TGTGCCAGCTCACCATCAGGGAATGAAAAACTGTTTTTT
clone_size: .; j_call: TRBJ2-7; v_call: TRBV2; d_call: TRBD2; cdr3_aa: CASRAVGTSGTYEQYF; cdr3_nt: TGTGCCAGCAGAGCAGTAGGAACTAGCGGCACCTACGAGCAGTACTTC
clone_size: .; j_call: TRBJ1-5; v_call: TRBV18; d_call: .; cdr3_aa: CASSRDVLNSNQPQHF; cdr3_nt: TGTGCCAGCTCACGGGATGTACTTAATAGCAATCAGCCCCAGCATTTT
clone_size: .; j_call: TRBJ2-7; v_call: TRBV6-1; d_call: .; cdr3_aa: CASRDPGTTYEQYF; cdr3_nt: TGTGCCAGCAGAGACCCGGGGACAACCTACGAGCAGTACTTC
clone_size: .; j_call: TRBJ1-1; v_call: TRBV7-9; d_call: .; cdr3_aa: CASSLALNTEAFF; cdr3_nt: TGTGCCAGCAGCTTAGCCCTGAACACTGAAGCTTTCTTT
clone_size: .; j_call: TRBJ2-1; v_call: TRBV29-1; d_call: .; cdr3_aa: CSVVGTANNEQFF; cdr3_nt: TGCAGCGTTGTCGGGACGGCTAACAATGAGCAGTTCTTC
clone_size: .; j_call: TRBJ2-7; v_call: TRBV10-3; d_call: .; cdr3_aa: CAISESGSVEEQYF; cdr3_nt: TGTGCCATCAGTGAGTCTGGCAGTGTGGAAGAGCAGTACTTC
clone_size: .; j_call: TRBJ2-4; v_call: TRBV4-3; d_call: .; cdr3_aa: CASSGPGAFGNIQYF; cdr3_nt: TGCGCCAGCAGCGGACCGGGGGCCTTTGGAAACATTCAGTACTTC
clone_size: .; j_call: TRBJ2-7; v_call: TRBV7-2; d_call: .; cdr3_aa: CASSLVSGQGVSYEQYF; cdr3_nt: TGTGCCAGCAGCTTGGTGAGCGGGCAGGGGGTCTCCTACGAGCAGTACTTC
clone_size: .; j_call: TRBJ2-2; v_call: TRBV6-6; d_call: .; cdr3_aa: CASSWASANTGELFF; cdr3_nt: TGTGCCAGCAGTTGGGCTAGTGCGAACACCGGGGAGCTGTTTTTT
clone_size: .; j_call: TRBJ1-4; v_call: TRBV6-6; d_call: TRBD1; cdr3_aa: CASSQGGGGNEKLFF; cdr3_nt: TGTGCCAGCAGTCAGGGGGGCGGGGGAAATGAAAAACTGTTTTTT
clone_size: once; j_call: TRBJ2-5; v_call: TRBV10-2; d_call: .; cdr3_aa: CASSREETQYF; cdr3_nt: TGCGCCAGCAGTCGGGAAGAGACCCAGTACTTC
clone_size: .; j_call: TRBJ2-5; v_call: TRBV27; d_call: TRBD2; cdr3_aa: CASSPIQTSGSQETQYF; cdr3_nt: TGTGCCAGCAGTCCGATTCAGACTAGCGGAAGCCAAGAGACCCAGTACTTC
clone_size: .; j_call: TRBJ2-5; v_call: TRBV7-2; d_call: TRBD2; cdr3_aa: CASSLGAGGRETQYF; cdr3_nt: TGTGCCAGCAGCTTAGGGGCGGGAGGACGAGAGACCCAGTACTTC
clone_size: .; j_call: TRBJ1-2; v_call: TRBV28; d_call: .; cdr3_aa: CASTDPQGYYGYTF; cdr3_nt: TGTGCCAGCACCGACCCTCAGGGATACTATGGCTACACCTTC
clone_size: .; j_call: TRBJ1-2; v_call: TRBV2; d_call: .; cdr3_aa: CASSGWSGEDYGYTF; cdr3_nt: TGTGCCAGCAGCGGTTGGTCAGGGGAGGACTATGGCTACACCTTC
clone_size: .; j_call: TRBJ2-1; v_call: TRBV19; d_call: .; cdr3_aa: CASSITEASGSNEQFF; cdr3_nt: TGTGCCAGTAGTATAACTGAGGCTAGTGGGAGCAATGAGCAGTTCTTC
clone_size: .; j_call: TRBJ2-1; v_call: TRBV9; d_call: TRBD2; cdr3_aa: CASSLIAGGPGNEQFF; cdr3_nt: TGTGCCAGCAGCCTTATAGCGGGAGGGCCAGGTAATGAGCAGTTCTTC
clone_size: .; j_call: TRBJ2-5; v_call: TRBV28; d_call: .; cdr3_aa: CASSLTGGETQYF; cdr3_nt: TGTGCCAGCAGTTTGACGGGTGGGGAGACCCAGTACTTC
clone_size: .; j_call: TRBJ2-3; v_call: TRBV19; d_call: .; cdr3_aa: CASARTATPWDTQYF; cdr3_nt: TGTGCCAGTGCTCGGACAGCCACGCCATGGGATACGCAGTATTTT
clone_size: .; j_call: TRBJ2-1; v_call: TRBV7-7; d_call: TRBD2; cdr3_aa: CASSLTSLNEQFF; cdr3_nt: TGTGCCAGCAGCTTGACTAGCCTCAATGAGCAGTTCTTC
clone_size: .; j_call: TRBJ2-7; v_call: TRBV6-5; d_call: .; cdr3_aa: CASSPTGHEQYF; cdr3_nt: TGTGCCAGCAGTCCCACAGGTCACGAGCAGTACTTC
clone_size: .; j_call: TRBJ2-7; v_call: TRBV20-1; d_call: .; cdr3_aa: CSAKGSYEQYF; cdr3_nt: TGCAGTGCTAAGGGATCCTACGAGCAGTACTTC
clone_size: .; j_call: TRBJ2-7; v_call: TRBV5-1; d_call: .; cdr3_aa: CASSGSPGTPEQYF; cdr3_nt: TGCGCCAGCAGTGGCAGCCCGGGAACTCCCGAGCAGTACTTC
clone_size: .; j_call: TRBJ2-1; v_call: TRBV6-1; d_call: .; cdr3_aa: CASTRAVEEDEQFF; cdr3_nt: TGTGCCAGCACACGAGCGGTAGAGGAGGATGAGCAGTTCTTC
clone_size: .; j_call: TRBJ2-3; v_call: TRBV5-4; d_call: .; cdr3_aa: CASSSQSTDTQYF; cdr3_nt: TGTGCCAGCAGCTCACAAAGCACAGATACGCAGTATTTT
clone_size: .; j_call: TRBJ1-5; v_call: TRBV30; d_call: TRBD1; cdr3_aa: CACDRGGNQPQHF; cdr3_nt: TGTGCCTGTGACAGGGGCGGCAATCAGCCCCAGCATTTT
clone_size: once; j_call: TRBJ1-1; v_call: TRBV11-2; d_call: .; cdr3_aa: CASSLVGAEAFF; cdr3_nt: TGTGCCAGCAGCTTAGTAGGCGCTGAAGCTTTCTTT
clone_size: .; j_call: TRBJ2-7; v_call: TRBV6-6; d_call: .; cdr3_aa: CASSSGSDTSVYF; cdr3_nt: TGTGCCAGCAGTTCCGGATCCGACACAAGCGTTTACTTC
clone_size: .; j_call: TRBJ2-7; v_call: TRBV19; d_call: TRBD1; cdr3_aa: CASSSVGTGPYEQYF; cdr3_nt: TGTGCCAGTTCGTCCGTCGGGACAGGCCCCTACGAGCAGTACTTC
clone_size: .; j_call: TRBJ1-2; v_call: TRBV4-3; d_call: .; cdr3_aa: CASSHTSSTMGNYGYTF; cdr3_nt: TGCGCCAGCAGCCACACGTCCTCCACGATGGGTAACTATGGCTACACCTTC
clone_size: .; j_call: TRBJ1-1; v_call: TRBV6-5; d_call: .; cdr3_aa: CASSFPNTEAFF; cdr3_nt: TGTGCCAGCAGTTTCCCGAACACTGAAGCTTTCTTT
clone_size: once; j_call: TRBJ2-7; v_call: TRBV2; d_call: .; cdr3_aa: CASSEAHPRHLNYEQYF; cdr3_nt: TGTGCCAGCAGTGAAGCGCACCCTAGACACTTGAACTACGAGCAGTACTTC
clone_size: once; j_call: TRBJ2-7; v_call: TRBV5-1; d_call: TRBD1; cdr3_aa: CASSLERLGSGGEQYF; cdr3_nt: TGCGCCAGCAGCTTGGAAAGATTAGGTTCAGGGGGCGAGCAGTACTTC